The next 15 T cell receptor beta chains were all read from a single sample in a study of control samples from healthy donors and cancer patients. This table comes from immunoSEQ multiplex PCR, and its TCRdb copy is limited to in-frame clones, with some not included. In the table there are 79,000 or so clones, 85% to 90% of which are singletons. Sequencing was done on a sample of PBMCs. Every receptor here comes from a woman between 50 and 59 years old with colorectal cancer.

CDR3 in amino acids: CASSQPTGLNSGANVLTF. In DNA, the CDR3 is TGCGCCAGCAGCCAACCGACAGGGTTAAATTCTGGGGCCAACGTCCTGACTTTC. The genes are TRBV4-1 and TRBJ2-6; 7 positions match TRBD1. The V segment lost 2 bases and the J segment 1 base; nucleotides outside the gene matches: 8. Germline V gene sequence: CDR1 MGHRA, CDR2 YSYEKL. The length of the CDR3 is 18 residues.

The chain joins TRBV19 to TRBJ1-1; no definite D call. Trimming stripped 3 bases from V and 4 bases from J, with 9 bases between. The CDR3 extends over 13 amino acids. Germline-derived CDR1 and CDR2 are LNHDA and SQIVND (reference sequence). CDR3 amino acids: CASSMGRSTEAFF. In nucleotides, the CDR3 is TGTGCCAGTAGTATGGGCCGTAGCACTGAAGCTTTCTTT.

The J gene is TRBJ1-5, the V gene TRBV10-2; D unclear. The CDR3 length is 14 residues. Germline CDR1 WSHSY, CDR2 SAAADI. Between the trimmed V and J ends, which lost 4 bases and 0 bases, there was a span of 7 bases. The CDR3 DNA reads as TGCGCCAGCAGTGCAGTTGGTAGCAATCAGCCCCAGCATTTT. Encoded protein: CASSAVGSNQPQHF.

This chain connects TRBV5-6 to TRBJ2-1, with no clear D. CDR3 size: 11 residues. From germline, CDR1 is SGHDT and CDR2 YYEEEE. Trimming left V 1 base short and J 8 bases short, with 4 bases between. In nucleotides, the CDR3 is TGTGCCAGCAGCTTGTTGGATGAGCAGTTCTTC. Translation: CASSLLDEQFF.

The rearrangement uses TRBV28 and TRBJ2-6; D unclear. The V end was cut by 0 bases, the J end by 0 bases, with 3 bases between. The germline gives CDR1 MDHEN, CDR2 SYDVKM. The CDR3 extends over 15 amino acids. The CDR3 sequence: CASSLWFSGANVLTF. Written as DNA, the CDR3 is TGTGCCAGCAGTTTATGGTTCTCTGGGGCCAACGTCCTGACTTTC. Variable domain in full (rest from reference TRBV28 and TRBJ2-6): DVKVTQSSRYLVKRTGEKVFLECVQDMDHENMFWYRQDPGLGLRLIYFSYDVKMKEKGDIPEGYSVSREKKERFSLILESASTNQTSMYLCASSLWFSGANVLTFGAGSRLTVL.

The chain couples TRBV9 to TRBJ1-2; D is uncertain. The germline gives CDR1 SGDLS, CDR2 YYNGEE. V lost 0 bases, J lost 2 bases, and 11 bases lay in between. CDR3 size: 15 residues. The CDR3 reads CASSVAKDGNYGYTF. The CDR3 DNA reads as TGTGCCAGCAGCGTAGCCAAGGACGGGAACTATGGCTACACCTTC.

The V and J genes are TRBV4-3 and TRBJ2-1; 10 nucleotides agree with TRBD2. The CDR3 sequence is 16 residues long. V was clipped by 2 bases and J by 4 bases; unmatched bases: 5. Germline CDR1 reads LGHNA; CDR2 reads YSLEER. CDR3 bases: TGCGCCAGCAGCCAATCTAGCGGGGGCCTGTACAATGAGCAGTTCTTC. Its protein is CASSQSSGGLYNEQFF.

A remark on this clone: This may come from a read error, since a much larger clone is one base off. The V and J genes are TRBV5-1 and TRBJ1-2; a weak D match, TRBD1 (5 bases). Germline V gene data show CDR1 as SGHRS and CDR2 as YFSETQ. CDR3 length equals 13 residues. The chain's CDR3 is CPRSLGGGDGYTF. CDR3 nucleotide sequence: TGCCCCCGCAGCTTGGGCGGGGGGGATGGCTACACCTTC.

J is TRBJ1-5 and V is TRBV6-5; tentative D call: TRBD1 (6 bases). The CDR3 loop spans 15 amino acids. CDR1 MNHEY and CDR2 SVGAGI come from the germline V gene. V dropped 5 bases and J dropped 2 bases, with 13 bases sitting between them. CDR3 nucleotide sequence: TGTGCCAGCAGTCTTAGGGGGGAGGGCAATCAGCCCCAGCATTTT. Protein sequence: CASSLRGEGNQPQHF.

The chain employs TRBV15 and TRBJ2-3; TRBD2 might be the D (5 bases). The CDR3 is made up of 16 amino acids. Germline-derived CDR1 and CDR2 are LNHNV and YYDKDF (reference sequence). V was cut by 4 bases and J by 4 bases, with 18 bases left in between. CDR3 sequence reads: CATSKSPGKVSDTQYF. The CDR3 DNA reads as TGTGCCACCAGCAAGTCACCCGGGAAGGTTTCAGATACGCAGTATTTT.

The CDR3 coding sequence is TGTGCCAGCAGTCTTAGCGGGGGGGCGCGGGAGACCCAGTACTTC. It yields the protein CASSLSGGARETQYF. The chain employs TRBV6-5 and TRBJ2-5; 11 bases match TRBD2. Germline V gives CDR1 MNHEY, CDR2 SVGAGI. The CDR3 spans 15 residues. V shed 5 bases, J shed 5 bases, and the junction held 7 bases outside the gene matches.

The chain is built from TRBV5-1 and TRBJ2-2, with TRBD1 matching over 10 bases. CDR1 and CDR2 from the germline V gene are SGHRS and YFSETQ. The trim removed 3 bases at V and 3 bases at J, leaving 11 bases unmatched. This CDR3 is built from 18 residues. The DNA of the CDR3 is TGCGCCAGCAGCTGGAGGGACAGGGGACTGAATGACACCGGGGAGCTGTTTTTT. Protein product: CASSWRDRGLNDTGELFF. The full variable domain, rest sourced from reference TRBV5-1 and TRBJ2-2, is KAGVTQTPRYLIKTRGQQVTLSCSPISGHRSVSWYQQTPGQGLQFLFEYFSETQRNKGNFPGRFSGRQFSNSRSEMNVSTLELGDSALYLCASSWRDRGLNDTGELFFGEGSRLTVL.

The V gene is TRBV18, the J gene TRBJ2-3; D uncertain. This CDR3 is 13 amino acids long. With 3 bases removed from V and 4 bases from J, the gap between germline ends came to 8 bases. Germline loops: CDR1 KGHSH, CDR2 LQKENI. The CDR3 coding sequence is TGTGCCAGCTCACCCGGAAACTCAGATACGCAGTATTTT. Translating it yields CASSPGNSDTQYF.

The gene calls are TRBV30 and TRBJ2-7; D might be TRBD1 (5 bases). This CDR3 comprises 13 residues. V shed 0 bases and J shed 2 bases, with 8 bases lying between them. Per the germline V gene, CDR1 is GTSNPN and CDR2 is SVGIG (reference sequence). In DNA, the CDR3 is TGTGCCTGGAGTGTCTCCAGGGCCTACGAGCAGTACGTC. It is translated as CAWSVSRAYEQYV.

The chain has TRBV4-3 and TRBJ2-3; D perhaps matches TRBD1 (7 bases). CDR1 is LGHNA, CDR2 YSLEER, per germline. This CDR3 has 16 residues. V shed 4 bases and J shed 2 bases, with 16 bases lying between them. CDR3 nucleotide sequence: TGCGCCAGCAGCCTGACAGGGCCGGGAGTCACAGATACGCAGTATTTT. This codes for CASSLTGPGVTDTQYF.